The TCR beta chain described here comes from a study of human T cells and chemical hapten exposure. Study information: Small pooled library volume differences mainly caused per-sample TCR yield variation.

Trimming left V 2 bases short and J 8 bases short, with 9 bases between. The CDR3 has 11 residues. Germline V gene lookup returns CDR1 DFQATT and CDR2 SNEGSKA (reference sequence). General observations from the study: With alopecia, donors may have immune responses unlike healthy people's.

Regarding time point: patch test 2, 6 weeks after DPC sensitization. Treatment reported: therapeutic diphenylcyclopropenone sensitization with weekly scalp DPC. Alopecia patients between 18 and 70 years old and suitable for DPC were used as donors. TCRdb redid the calling of the RACE reads with MiXCR, one entry per CDR3 protein. The sample holds 80,000 to 95,000 distinct CDR3 sequences; about 10% are singletons and the top ten take around 2.1%. This clonotype has ten or more counts. Its antigen is not known. The chain links TRBV20-1 to TRBJ1-1; unclear D gene. Sequenced here: whole blood, sampled in connection with sensitization to the hapten diphenylcyclopropenone (DPC). The receptor was isolated from a man aged 40-55 years with alopecia areata. Some clones in this sample may be carry-over from other donors' samples. The CDR3 reads CSARRNGEAFF. CDR3 DNA sequence: TGCAGTGCTAGAAGAAACGGAGAAGCTTTCTTT.